Listed below are T cell receptor beta chains from one sample, sequenced in a study of PD-L1 blockade in urothelial cancer. Data came from immunoSEQ multiplex PCR; TCRdb stores just in-frame clones and leaves some out. This repertoire shows fewer than 45,000 clones, roughly 88% found once; its top ten account for 20% to 30%. The sample consisted of PBMCs, taken around atezolizumab (anti-PD-L1) treatment. The receptor set was obtained from a donor aged 40 or over with urothelial cancer. Each CDR3 is given with its conserved first and last residue. Fields, in order: J gene, D gene, V gene, CDR3 protein. D genes are given only for firm matches.

J: TRBJ2-2; D: .; V: TRBV11-3; CDR3: CASSGGPNTGELFF
J: TRBJ1-5; D: .; V: TRBV7-3; CDR3: CASSQGRNQPQHF
J: TRBJ1-1; D: TRBD1; V: TRBV30; CDR3: CAWRGWTGNEAFF
J: TRBJ1-5; D: .; V: TRBV30; CDR3: CAWSVRGNQPQHF
J: TRBJ2-7; D: TRBD1; V: TRBV19; CDR3: CASRSRDRVPAPYEQYF
J: TRBJ2-2; D: .; V: TRBV30; CDR3: CAWEGESVELFF
J: TRBJ1-2; D: .; V: TRBV29-1; CDR3: CSVGGRVGANYGYTF
J: TRBJ1-3; D: TRBD1; V: TRBV19; CDR3: CASRTGLRNTIYF
J: TRBJ2-7; D: .; V: TRBV11-2; CDR3: CASRRGRGGYEQYF
J: TRBJ1-4; D: .; V: TRBV5-5; CDR3: CASSPLLGAGEKLFF
J: TRBJ1-4; D: .; V: TRBV19; CDR3: CASRRLPADQNEKLFF
J: TRBJ1-2; D: .; V: TRBV2; CDR3: CASSEGSSYGYTF
J: TRBJ2-2; D: TRBD1; V: TRBV18; CDR3: CASSPRDRANTGELFF
J: TRBJ2-7; D: TRBD1; V: TRBV5-1; CDR3: CASSGQGGGYEQYF
J: TRBJ2-1; D: TRBD1; V: TRBV27; CDR3: CASTWGQGAYNEQFF
J: TRBJ2-1; D: TRBD1; V: TRBV30; CDR3: CAWSSNRGHEQFF
J: TRBJ2-3; D: .; V: TRBV18; CDR3: CASSPPGTDTQYF
J: TRBJ2-1; D: .; V: TRBV6-6; CDR3: CASSYGRRPKDNEQFF
J: TRBJ1-4; D: .; V: TRBV6-5; CDR3: CASRPGGEEKLFF
J: TRBJ2-3; D: TRBD2; V: TRBV19; CDR3: CASSTSGITDTQYF
J: TRBJ2-5; D: .; V: TRBV27; CDR3: CASTTRGETQYF
J: TRBJ2-1; D: TRBD1; V: TRBV7-9; CDR3: CASSPPTGGPYNEQFF
J: TRBJ1-2; D: TRBD1; V: TRBV27; CDR3: CASRRQGDYGYTF
J: TRBJ2-7; D: .; V: TRBV29-1; CDR3: CSAGTPTTEQYF
J: TRBJ2-3; D: TRBD2; V: TRBV7-9; CDR3: CASSLRLAATDTQYF
J: TRBJ1-2; D: TRBD1; V: TRBV19; CDR3: CALRGAHYGYTF
J: TRBJ2-1; D: .; V: TRBV5-8; CDR3: CASSLEGASYNEQFF
J: TRBJ2-2; D: .; V: TRBV7-7; CDR3: CASSQVGGPNTGELFF
J: TRBJ1-1; D: .; V: TRBV4-3; CDR3: CASSLTGLSNTEAFF
J: TRBJ2-7; D: TRBD1; V: TRBV10-3; CDR3: CAISDPGQGAYEQYF
J: TRBJ2-1; D: .; V: TRBV10-3; CDR3: CAIKKDSVYNEQFF
J: TRBJ2-3; D: .; V: TRBV7-3; CDR3: CASSATDLGTDTQYF
J: TRBJ1-1; D: .; V: TRBV5-1; CDR3: CASSLDRRTEAFF
J: TRBJ2-3; D: .; V: TRBV7-2; CDR3: CASSLVRKTQYF
J: TRBJ2-5; D: TRBD2; V: TRBV6-6; CDR3: CASRDGLAGSETQYF
J: TRBJ2-2; D: .; V: TRBV7-2; CDR3: CASSLVLGARTGELFF
J: TRBJ1-5; D: TRBD1; V: TRBV18; CDR3: CASSPTGDSNQPQHF
J: TRBJ2-5; D: .; V: TRBV11-2; CDR3: CASSFQFQETQYF
J: TRBJ1-5; D: .; V: TRBV15; CDR3: CATSRGGDQPQHF
J: TRBJ1-2; D: .; V: TRBV20-1; CDR3: CSPRGYTF